The 17 T cell receptor beta chains presented below share a single source sample, sequenced in a study of blood T cell repertoires in COVID-19. This table comes from immunoSEQ multiplex PCR, and its TCRdb copy is limited to in-frame clones, with some not included. The sample includes about 480,000 clones, 85% to 90% of them seen just once. The sequenced sample consisted of peripheral blood. Every receptor here comes from a woman aged 25 to 39 with acute or convalescent COVID-19.

The chain employs TRBV2 and TRBJ2-5; possibly TRBD1 for D (6 bases). Trimming pared 0 bases from V and 5 bases from J, leaving 10 bases between. The CDR3 loop spans 14 amino acids. Germline V CDR1 and CDR2: SNHLY, FYNNEI. In DNA, the CDR3 is TGTGCCAGCAGTGAAGCGCTTAGGGGGGAGACCCAGTACTTC. It is translated as CASSEALRGETQYF. Full variable domain (missing parts from reference TRBV2 and TRBJ2-5): EPEVTQTPSHQVTQMGQEVILRCVPISNHLYFYWYRQILGQKVEFLVSFYNNEISEKSEIFDDQFSVERPDGSNFTLKIRSTKLEDSAMYFCASSEALRGETQYFGPGTRLLVL.

This clone has only one observation. This chain uses TRBV28 with TRBJ1-2; 9 bases are shared with TRBD1. Germline V gene lookup returns CDR1 MDHEN and CDR2 SYDVKM. With 4 bases clipped from V and 8 bases from J, the junction kept 11 bases outside the gene matches. The CDR3 has 15 amino acids. This CDR3 reads CASSSRRDRAGGYTF. In DNA form, the CDR3 reads TGTGCCAGCAGTTCGCGGCGGGACAGGGCTGGGGGCTACACCTTC.

The CDR3 sequence is CASSPREIDHEKLFF. CDR3 nucleotides: TGCGCCAGCAGCCCCCGGGAAATCGATCATGAAAAACTGTTTTTT. This chain links TRBV4-1 with TRBJ1-4; the D is unclear. V lost 4 bases and J lost 6, with 15 bases in between. The length of the CDR3 is 15 residues. Looked up from germline, CDR1 is MGHRA and CDR2 is YSYEKL.

J is TRBJ1-5 and V is TRBV12-5; D is unclear. Germline-derived CDR1 and CDR2 are LGHNT and FRNRAP. With 6 bases removed from V and 9 bases from J, the gap between germline ends came to 12 bases. The CDR3 sequence is 12 residues long. The DNA of the CDR3 is TGTGCTAGTGGCTCAGATATATCGCCCCAGCATTTT. It translates to CASGSDISPQHF.

V gene TRBV3-1 (or the pseudogene TRBV3-2) combines with J gene TRBJ2-7; 9 bases agree with TRBD1. Germline lookup yields CDR1 LGHDT and CDR2 YNNKEL (reference sequence). CDR3 size: 15 residues. The junction had 4 bases not matched to a gene; V was cut back by 3 bases and J by 1 base. CDR3 in amino acids: CASSHSGTGSYEQYF. The DNA of the CDR3 is TGTGCCAGCAGCCATTCCGGGACAGGGTCCTACGAGCAGTACTTC.

This clone was picked up one time. The chain carries TRBV13 and TRBJ2-1; D gene ambiguous. The CDR3 extends over 14 amino acids. The V end was cut by 4 bases, the J end by 6 bases, with 13 bases between. Germline V gene data show CDR1 as PRHDT and CDR2 as FYEKMQ (reference sequence). The CDR3 sequence is CASSSYKRLNEQFF. CDR3 DNA: TGTGCCAGCAGCTCATATAAGCGCCTCAATGAGCAGTTCTTC.

The chain couples TRBV5-6 to TRBJ2-7, with D maybe TRBD2 (5 bases). The CDR3 is 12 residues long. Trimming stripped 3 bases from V and 12 bases from J, with 16 bases between. The germline gives CDR1 SGHDT, CDR2 YYEEEE. As DNA, the CDR3 is TGTGCCAGCAGCTCAAAACCGGGATCTCTGTACTTC. Protein: CASSSKPGSLYF.

The chain is built from TRBV2 and TRBJ1-2; 9 bases map to TRBD1. The junction had 10 bases not matched to a gene; V was cut back by 7 bases and J by 7 bases. Germline CDR1 reads SNHLY; CDR2 reads FYNNEI. The CDR3 is made up of 14 amino acids. CDR3 sequence reads: CASKKGQGSTGYTF. The CDR3 coding sequence is TGTGCCAGCAAGAAAGGACAGGGGTCGACTGGCTACACCTTC. Based on the CDR3 plus reference TRBV2 and TRBJ1-2, the full variable domain is EPEVTQTPSHQVTQMGQEVILRCVPISNHLYFYWYRQILGQKVEFLVSFYNNEISEKSEIFDDQFSVERPDGSNFTLKIRSTKLEDSAMYFCASKKGQGSTGYTFGSGTRLTVV.

The chain is built from TRBV5-1 and TRBJ2-2; D might be TRBD1 (6 bases). V shed 3 bases and J shed 1 base, with 10 bases lying between them. The CDR3 runs 15 residues. Germline CDR1 reads SGHRS; CDR2 reads YFSETQ. The chain's CDR3 is CASSWGHGNTGELFF. Here the CDR3 DNA reads TGCGCCAGCAGCTGGGGACACGGGAACACCGGGGAGCTGTTTTTT. Full variable domain (missing parts from reference TRBV5-1 and TRBJ2-2): KAGVTQTPRYLIKTRGQQVTLSCSPISGHRSVSWYQQTPGQGLQFLFEYFSETQRNKGNFPGRFSGRQFSNSRSEMNVSTLELGDSALYLCASSWGHGNTGELFFGEGSRLTVL.

Comments on this clone: One end of the junction does not line up with germline, which may come from a read error. The chain recombines TRBV25-1 with TRBJ2-5; D ambiguous. Germline CDR1 MGHDK, CDR2 SYGVNS. The CDR3 extends over 16 amino acids. Here the CDR3 DNA reads TGTGCCAGCAGTGAATTGTCTTCCGCAGACCAAGAGGCCCAGTACTTC. Translation gives CASSELSSADQEAQYF. Full variable domain (remainder filled in from reference TRBV25-1 and TRBJ2-5): EADIYQTPRYLVIGTGKKITLECSQTMGHDKMYWYQQDPGMELHLIHYSYGVNSTEKGDLSSESTVSRIRTEHFPLTLESARPSHTSQYLCASSELSSADQEAQYFGPGTRLLVL.

The chain uses TRBV5-1 and TRBJ1-1; D call uncertain. This CDR3 spans 14 amino acids. The germline V and J ends were trimmed by 2 bases and 1 base, with 9 bases remaining between them. Germline CDR1 reads SGHRS; CDR2 reads YFSETQ. As DNA, the CDR3 is TGCGCCAGCAGCTTATTGGCTGGGAACACTGAAGCTTTCTTT. This gives the protein CASSLLAGNTEAFF.

This chain links TRBV28 with TRBJ2-3, with D maybe TRBD1 (7 bases). The ends were cut back, 3 bases at V and 2 bases at J, with 9 bases in the middle. This CDR3 contains 14 residues. CDR1 is MDHEN and CDR2 is SYDVKM in the germline V gene. The CDR3 DNA reads as TGTGCCAGCAGTTTCAGGGGGGTCACAGATACGCAGTATTTT. Protein sequence: CASSFRGVTDTQYF.

The chain has TRBV27 and TRBJ2-2, with 9 bases identical to TRBD2. The CDR3 loop spans 14 amino acids. Germline V gives CDR1 MNHEY, CDR2 SMNVEV (reference sequence). V lost 5 bases and J lost 3; bases outside the gene matches: 1. The CDR3 sequence is CASSLAGYTGELFF. CDR3 nucleotides: TGTGCCAGCAGTCTAGCGGGGTACACCGGGGAGCTGTTTTTT.

The J gene is TRBJ2-5, the V gene TRBV7-9; 8 positions agree with TRBD2. Per the germline V gene, CDR1 is SEHNR and CDR2 is FQNEAQ (reference sequence). The CDR3 runs 15 residues. V lost 1 base and J lost 4; bases outside the gene matches: 5. The CDR3 protein is CASSLVSGRGETQYF. CDR3 DNA sequence: TGTGCCAGCAGCTTAGTGTCCGGGAGGGGAGAGACCCAGTACTTC.

The rearrangement joins TRBV30 to TRBJ1-1, with 8 bases that match TRBD1. CDR3 length: 12 residues. Trimming at V came to 0 bases and at J to 12 bases, leaving 6 bases not matched to a gene. Per the germline V gene, CDR1 is GTSNPN and CDR2 is SVGIG (reference sequence). The CDR3 coding sequence is TGTGCCTGGAGTGTAAAGGCAGGGGGCTCTTTCTTT. Translating gives CAWSVKAGGSFF.

The rearrangement uses TRBV5-6 and TRBJ1-2; 7 nucleotides agree with TRBD1. The germline V gene encodes CDR1 SGHDT and CDR2 YYEEEE. Germline trimming cut 4 bases from V and 7 bases from J; bases unmatched to any gene: 10. CDR3 length: 14 residues. CDR3 sequence (DNA): TGTGCCAGCAGCCTATACAGGGGTGGAGGTGGCTACACCTTC. Protein sequence: CASSLYRGGGGYTF.

This sequence joins TRBV27 and TRBJ2-1; tentative D call: TRBD1 (6 bases). The CDR3 is made up of 13 amino acids. Germline V gene data show CDR1 as MNHEY and CDR2 as SMNVEV (reference sequence). V was clipped by 6 bases and J by 9 bases, with 15 bases between them. The DNA of the CDR3 is TGTGCCAGCAGAGGGACATGGGGTGGTGAGCAGTTCTTC. The encoded protein is CASRGTWGGEQFF.